These T cell receptor beta chains were read from a single sample in a study of beta chain features in type 1 diabetes. Assay: immunoSEQ multiplex PCR; the TCRdb copy retains only in-frame clones and omits some. The repertoire has more than 300,000 clones, 8.5% to 10% of them found once; the top ten carry 0.6%. Material: central memory CD4+ T cells from blood. These receptors came from a young man with type 1 diabetes. Each CDR3 is given with its conserved first and last residue. A D gene is named only where the DNA matches it firmly.

>TRBV7-2|.|TRBJ1-2
CASSLAGREGGYTF
>TRBV7-2|.|TRBJ1-5
CASSRGGEGQPQHF
>TRBV19|.|TRBJ1-1
CASSETGSTKEAFF
>TRBV4-2|TRBD1|TRBJ1-1
CASSHPDREIEAFF
>TRBV25-1|.|TRBJ1-4
CASSGGANEKLFF
>TRBV7-9|TRBD1|TRBJ2-1
CASSSPGQGFNEQFF
>TRBV5-8|TRBD2|TRBJ2-5
CASTPAGGPGETQYF
>TRBV7-6|TRBD2|TRBJ2-3
CASSASGATDTQYF
>TRBV6-5|TRBD1|TRBJ1-1
CASSGPTGDVEAFF
>TRBV5-1|.|TRBJ2-7
CASSLQGGSSYEQYF
>TRBV7-9|TRBD1|TRBJ1-2
CASSSYRDSNYGYTF
>TRBV6-1|TRBD1|TRBJ2-5
CASRGTGQETQYF
>TRBV7-9|.|TRBJ1-2
CASSLLEGAGNYGYTF
>TRBV5-1|.|TRBJ1-1
CASSSTLLNTEAFF
>TRBV13|.|TRBJ2-7
CASSLDGRTYEQYF
>TRBV19|.|TRBJ2-1
CASSIDRSYNEQFF
>TRBV7-3|TRBD2|TRBJ2-1
CASRSGRAGDEQFF
>TRBV7-9|.|TRBJ1-5
CASSRPGANQPQHF
>TRBV2|TRBD1|TRBJ2-1
CASSITGVDKNNEQFF
>TRBV5-1|.|TRBJ2-2
CASSFFLENTGELFF
>TRBV4-3|TRBD1|TRBJ2-3
CASSLLARTGSSGLLGDTQYF
>TRBV28|TRBD2|TRBJ2-7
CASSGTSGRLYEQYF
>TRBV28|TRBD2|TRBJ2-1
CASGLAGWEEQFF
>TRBV5-1|TRBD2|TRBJ2-7
CASSRTSGVYEQYF
>TRBV7-2|TRBD2|TRBJ2-7
CASSQEGLAPNEQYF
>TRBV27|TRBD2|TRBJ2-1
CASTPRAVGGNEQFF
>TRBV5-6|TRBD1|TRBJ2-3
CASSLGLGGDREGYF
>TRBV21-1|.|TRBJ1-1
CASVGAKPTEAFF
>TRBV29-1|.|TRBJ2-5
CSVDHQWEGETQYF